The 27 T cell receptor beta chains below were found in one sample sequenced in a study of CD8+CD57+ T cells in acquired aplastic anemia. Genomic DNA, serving as template, underwent TCR beta VDJ and CDR3 profiling. One entry per CDR3 protein results from TCRdb running MiXCR on the reads. The sample lists a few hundred thousand distinct CDR3 sequences; approximately 70% were seen once. The specimen was sorted CD4+, CD8+, or CD8+CD57+ T cells (not recorded which) from PBMCs. Receptors were obtained from a human donor in good health, serving as a control.

This chain's CDR3 is CASSLVGYTGELFF. DNA for the CDR3: TGTGCCAGCAGCTTGGTGGGATACACCGGGGAGCTGTTTTTT. J is TRBJ2-2 and V is TRBV5-6; no firm D call. Trimming stripped 0 bases from V and 3 bases from J, with 6 bases between. The CDR3 has 14 residues. The V gene's germline CDR1 is SGHDT and CDR2 YYEEEE.

CDR3 nucleotides: TGCGCCAGCAGCCAAGATCGACAGAACACCGGGGAGCTGTTTTTT. Amino acid sequence: CASSQDRQNTGELFF. The chain links TRBV4-3 to TRBJ2-2; D unclear. The CDR3 covers 15 residues. Germline CDR1 reads LGHNA; CDR2 reads YSLEER. V was clipped by 0 bases and J by 1 base, with 6 bases between them.

A note on this clonotype: The missing conserved phenylalanine or tryptophan at the end of this CDR3 makes a read error likely. The DNA is left out, because the CDR3 cannot be placed on it with certainty; the CDR3 is given as TCRdb lists it. This chain joins TRBV7-2 and TRBJ1-1; the listed D gene, TRBD1, was not tested against the DNA. The germline V gene encodes CDR1 SGHTA and CDR2 FQGNSA. The CDR3 numbers 13 amino acids, ends counted. CDR3 in amino acids: CASSAGGSHDEHY.

To note about this clonotype: The junction departs from germline at one end; a sequencing error may be responsible. This chain joins TRBV5-4 and TRBJ1-4, with D possibly TRBD1 on 6 matching bases. CDR1 and CDR2 (germline): SGHNT, YYREEE (reference sequence). The CDR3 has 14 residues. The CDR3 DNA follows: TGTGCCAGTAGCTTCTTTCGGACAGACGAAAAACTGTTTTTT. Protein sequence: CASSFFRTDEKLFF.

V usage is TRBV30 and J usage is TRBJ1-3, with D unclear. Germline loops: CDR1 GTSNPN, CDR2 SVGIG (reference sequence). The CDR3 is 14 residues long. Between the trimmed V and J ends, which lost 1 base and 7 bases, there was a span of 14 bases. The CDR3 sequence is CAWSAGQLRNTIYF. CDR3 sequence (DNA): TGTGCCTGGAGTGCTGGCCAGTTAAGGAACACCATATATTTT. Full variable domain (rest looked up from reference TRBV30 and TRBJ1-3): SQTIHQWPATLVQPVGSPLSLECTVEGTSNPNLYWYRQAAGRGLQLLFYSVGIGQISSEVPQNLSASRPQDRQFILSSKKLLLSDSGFYLCAWSAGQLRNTIYFGEGSWLTVV.

The V call is TRBV27, the J call TRBJ2-7; 10 nucleotides align to TRBD1. The germline V gene has CDR1 MNHEY and CDR2 SMNVEV (reference sequence). Trimming took 5 bases from V and 4 from J; bases not matched to a gene: 14. CDR3 length: 17 amino acids. CDR3 sequence (DNA): TGTGCCAGCAGTAAAAGGACAGGGGGGATAGAAGCTTACGAGCAGTACTTC. It specifies CASSKRTGGIEAYEQYF.

As for this clonotype: Because the CDR3's place on the DNA is in doubt, the DNA is left out and the CDR3 is given as listed by TCRdb. This chain joins TRBV7-2 and TRBJ1-1; the table's D call TRBD1 went unverified against the DNA. The germline gives CDR1 SGHTA, CDR2 FQGNSA. The CDR3 is 15 amino acids long, termini counted. CDR3 loop: CASSNRVRTEAFFFF.

Comment on this clonotype: The CDR3 ends on some other residue instead of the conserved phenylalanine or tryptophan, so this is likely a read error. The rearrangement uses TRBV9 and TRBJ2-6; no reliable D call. Per the germline V gene, CDR1 is SGDLS and CDR2 is YYNGEE. Trimming shortened V by 6 bases and J by 1 base, and 14 bases separated the two germline ends. CDR3 length: 16 amino acids. The CDR3 sequence is CASTPLTVSGANVLTR. The CDR3 nucleotides are TGTGCCAGCACCCCGTTAACGGTGTCTGGGGCCAACGTCCTGACTAGA.

CDR3 residues: CATSAFEALETQYF. In DNA, the CDR3 is TGTGCCACCAGTGCTTTTGAGGCCTTGGAGACCCAGTACTTC. V is TRBV24-1 and J is TRBJ2-7; no firm D call. Judging by the DNA end, TRBJ2-5 fits better; the J call may be wrong. The CDR3 runs to 14 residues. Germline values: CDR1 KGHDR, CDR2 SFDVKD.

This rearrangement joins TRBV7-2 to TRBJ1-1; D call uncertain. This CDR3 is built from 18 residues. V lost 9 bases to trimming and J lost 1 base, with 27 bases between them. Germline V CDR1 and CDR2: SGHTA, FQGNSA. The CDR3 reads CASSIAFPRDTSNTEAFF. Written as DNA, the CDR3 is TGTGCCAGTAGTATCGCTTTCCCGAGAGACACTTCGAACACTGAAGCTTTCTTT. The complete variable domain, with remaining parts taken from reference TRBV7-2 and TRBJ1-1, reads GAGVSQSPSNKVTEKGKDVELRCDPISGHTALYWYRQSLGQGLEFLIYFQGNSAPDKSGLPSDRFSAERTGGSVSTLTIQRTQQEDSAVYLCASSIAFPRDTSNTEAFFGQGTRLTVV.

This clonotype has a handful of counts. CDR3 amino acids: CASSSDVTDTQYF. The CDR3 DNA follows: TGTGCCAGCAGCTCTGACGTCACAGATACGCAGTATTTT. V usage is TRBV7-3 and J usage is TRBJ2-3; D not resolved. The germline CDR1 and CDR2 sequences are SGHTA and FQGTGA. The ends were cut back, 4 bases at V and 2 bases at J, with 7 bases in the middle. The CDR3 totals 13 residues.

This clonotype was observed a few times. The J gene is TRBJ1-2, the V gene TRBV7-9; perhaps TRBD1 as D (5 bases). The CDR3 contains 14 residues. Germline lookup yields CDR1 SEHNR and CDR2 FQNEAQ (reference sequence). V was shortened by 2 bases and J by 4 bases, with 11 bases between the two germline ends. CDR3 nucleotide sequence: TGTGCCAGCAGCTTAAATGACAGCCGCTATGGCTACACCTTC. Translation gives CASSLNDSRYGYTF. The full variable domain, rest sourced from reference TRBV7-9 and TRBJ1-2, is DTGVSQNPRHKITKRGQNVTFRCDPISEHNRLYWYRQTLGQGPEFLTYFQNEAQLEKSRLLSDRFSAERPKGSFSTLEIQRTEQGDSAMYLCASSLNDSRYGYTFGSGTRLTVV.

The chain joins TRBV2 to TRBJ1-1, with no clear D. Trimming took 3 bases from V and 0 from J, leaving 14 bases between them. The germline CDR1 and CDR2 sequences are SNHLY and FYNNEI. The CDR3 is made up of 16 amino acids. The CDR3 sequence: CASSEVPAKMNTEAFF. For the CDR3, the DNA is TGTGCCAGCAGTGAGGTGCCAGCCAAGATGAACACTGAAGCTTTCTTT.

This clonotype was seen at least ten times. The chain recombines TRBV20-1 with TRBJ1-4, with a possible D match to TRBD1 (6 bases). Per germline, CDR1 DFQATT and CDR2 SNEGSKA (reference sequence). V was shortened by 8 bases and J by 0 bases, with 13 bases between the two germline ends. The CDR3 has 14 amino acids. CDR3 region: CSLRQAATNEKLFF. The CDR3 DNA reads as TGCAGTCTAAGACAGGCTGCAACTAATGAAAAACTGTTTTTT.

Ten or more counts support this clonotype. The V gene is TRBV6-5, the J gene TRBJ2-4, with 9 bases that match TRBD2. Germline CDR1 reads MNHEY; CDR2 reads SVGAGI. The CDR3 is made up of 16 amino acids. V shed 6 bases, J shed 8 bases, and the junction held 14 bases outside the gene matches. The CDR3 protein is CASSRVVAGAGDIQYF. The CDR3 nucleotides read TGTGCCAGCAGCAGGGTAGTAGCGGGGGCCGGGGACATTCAGTACTTC.

Many counts were recorded for this clonotype. The chain's CDR3 is CASSARDAFSLGYTF. The CDR3 DNA sequence: TGTGCCAGTAGTGCCCGGGACGCCTTCTCCCTTGGCTACACCTTC. The chain employs TRBV19 and TRBJ1-2, with D tentatively TRBD1 (5 bases). The germline V gene has CDR1 LNHDA and CDR2 SQIVND (reference sequence). CDR3 size: 15 residues. Deletions cut 5 bases from V and 7 bases from J, with 20 bases between.

The chain links TRBV9 to TRBJ2-7, with D perhaps matching TRBD2 (5 bases). Germline CDR1 SGDLS, CDR2 YYNGEE. Trimming pared 5 bases from V and 4 bases from J, leaving 25 bases between. The CDR3 is made up of 17 amino acids. The CDR3 protein is CASRVRSGSTETYEQYF. DNA for the CDR3: TGTGCCAGCAGAGTCCGGTCGGGGAGCACAGAAACGTACGAGCAGTACTTC.

The rearrangement joins TRBV5-1 to TRBJ1-2, with TRBD1 matching over 7 bases. J gave up 0 bases and V 4 bases, and 3 bases lay outside the gene matches. The CDR3 length is 14 residues. CDR1 and CDR2 (germline): SGHRS, YFSETQ. The chain's CDR3 is CASSEGQPNYGYTF. The CDR3, as DNA: TGCGCCAGCAGCGAGGGACAGCCTAACTATGGCTACACCTTC.

Comments on this clonotype: The junction differs from germline at one of its ends, possibly a read error. The V and J genes are TRBV7-2 and TRBJ2-5; TRBD1 aligns across 7 bases. This CDR3 comprises 13 residues. Germline CDR1 and CDR2: SGHTA and FQGNSA. In nucleotides, the CDR3 is TGTGCCACCAGCAAGGACAGGAAAGCGACCCTCTACTTC. Translating it yields CATSKDRKATLYF.

This clonotype showed up many times. The V and J genes are TRBV29-1 and TRBJ1-3; D gene unclear. CDR1 is SQVTM, CDR2 ANQGSEA, per germline. This CDR3 has 12 residues. V lost 5 bases and J 1 base, leaving 6 bases between the germline ends. CDR3 sequence reads: CSVPGSGNTIYF. The CDR3 DNA is TGCAGCGTTCCGGGATCTGGAAACACCATATATTTT. Full variable domain (missing parts from reference TRBV29-1 and TRBJ1-3): SAVISQKPSRDICQRGTSLTIQCQVDSQVTMMFWYRQQPGQSLTLIATANQGSEATYESGFVIDKFPISRPNLTFSTLTVSNMSPEDSSIYLCSVPGSGNTIYFGEGSWLTVV.

Regarding this clonotype: Because it lacks the conserved phenylalanine or tryptophan at the end, this CDR3 is likely a read error. The DNA is left out, because the CDR3 cannot be placed on it with certainty; the CDR3 is given as TCRdb lists it. The V and J genes are TRBV9 and TRBJ1-2. Germline V CDR1 and CDR2: SGDLS, YYNGEE. The CDR3 has 10 amino acids, counting both end residues. The CDR3 sequence is CASSVAGYGY.

The V and J genes are TRBV7-2 and TRBJ1-3; tentative D call: TRBD1 (5 bases). The CDR3 is made up of 14 amino acids. CDR1 and CDR2 from the germline V gene are SGHTA and FQGNSA. V shed 4 bases and J shed 8 bases, with 15 bases lying between them. CDR3 residues: CASSSSGQLDTIYF. DNA of the CDR3: TGTGCCAGCAGCTCATCGGGGCAGCTAGACACCATATATTTT.

This clonotype was observed many times. V usage is TRBV7-3 and J usage is TRBJ1-1; D is perhaps TRBD1 (5 bases). Deletions cut 5 bases from V and 1 base from J, with 26 bases between. The CDR3 has 19 residues. The germline CDR1 and CDR2 sequences are SGHTA and FQGTGA. In nucleotides, the CDR3 is TGTGCCAGCAGCAAAAATCCTAACCCTGGGGGTTTCTGGAACACTGAAGCTTTCTTT. This translates into CASSKNPNPGGFWNTEAFF.

The chain combines TRBV10-3 with TRBJ2-3; TRBD1 matches at 9 bases. Germline CDR1 is ENHRY and CDR2 is SYGVKD. The CDR3 covers 16 residues. The J segment lost 4 bases and the V segment lost 6 bases, leaving 11 bases of the junction unmatched. The CDR3 DNA sequence: TGTGCCATCAGATACGGGACAGGGTTGTCCGCAGATACGCAGTATTTT. This translates into CAIRYGTGLSADTQYF.

Concerning this clonotype: An end of the junction does not agree with germline; a read error may underlie this. V and J are TRBV10-3 and TRBJ2-1; TRBD2 agrees at 13 bases. CDR3 length equals 17 residues. CDR1 and CDR2 from the germline V gene are ENHRY and SYGVKD. The CDR3 spells CASSYSRTSGGAYEQFF. CDR3 DNA sequence: TGTGCCAGCAGTTACTCGCGAACTAGCGGGGGGGCTTATGAGCAGTTCTTC.

Regarding this clonotype: This is likely a read error, given that the CDR3 carries no conserved phenylalanine or tryptophan at its end. Because the CDR3's place on the DNA is in doubt, the DNA is left out and the CDR3 is given as listed by TCRdb. The genes are TRBV7-2 and TRBJ2-7; the table's TRBD2 call for D was not verified on the DNA. Germline loops: CDR1 SGHTA, CDR2 FQGNSA. From its first to its last residue, the CDR3 has 12 amino acids. CDR3 loop: CASSLVAGGHDT.

The CDR3 nucleotides read TGCGCCAGCAGCACCAATTCTGGATTAGATACGCAGTATTTT. Its translation is CASSTNSGLDTQYF. The V gene is TRBV5-1, the J gene TRBJ2-3; unclear D gene. V lost 4 bases to trimming and J lost 5 bases, with 14 bases between them. This CDR3 spans 14 amino acids. From germline, CDR1 is SGHRS and CDR2 YFSETQ.